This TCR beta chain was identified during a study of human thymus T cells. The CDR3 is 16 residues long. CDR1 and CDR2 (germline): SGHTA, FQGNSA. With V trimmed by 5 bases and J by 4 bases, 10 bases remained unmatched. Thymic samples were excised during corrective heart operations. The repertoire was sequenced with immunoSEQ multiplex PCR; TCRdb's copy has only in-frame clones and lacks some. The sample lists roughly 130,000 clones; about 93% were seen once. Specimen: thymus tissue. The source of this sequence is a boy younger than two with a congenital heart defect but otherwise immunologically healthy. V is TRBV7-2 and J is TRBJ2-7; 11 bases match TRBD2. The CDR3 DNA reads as TGTGCCAGCAGCCCTAGCCGGCTAGCGGGGGGTTACGAGCAGTACTTC. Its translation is CASSPSRLAGGYEQYF.